Each of the 5 T cell receptor beta chains below was sequenced from the same sample in a study of blood T cell repertoires in COVID-19. The assay was immunoSEQ multiplex PCR, and TCRdb's table has in-frame clones only and misses some. Altogether roughly 310,000 clones are present, around 91% being singletons, with the ten largest covering approximately 9.8%. Sequencing used PBMCs or T cells enriched from blood (not recorded which). All receptors come from a woman aged 40 to 50 who had recovered from COVID-19.

J is TRBJ2-1 and V is TRBV6-2 or TRBV6-3; TRBD1 matches at 10 bases. The ends lost 6 bases at V and 8 bases at J; junction bases unmatched: 10. CDR1 and CDR2 from the germline V gene are MNHEY and SVGEGT. The CDR3 runs 15 residues. The CDR3, as DNA: TGTGCCAGCAGCACATGGGACAGGGGACCAGATGAGCAGTTCTTC. Its translation: CASSTWDRGPDEQFF.

The rearrangement links TRBV4-1 to TRBJ1-5; tentative D call: TRBD1 (6 bases). Germline CDR1 reads MGHRA; CDR2 reads YSYEKL. Trimming shortened V by 0 bases and J by 2 bases, and 11 bases separated the two germline ends. CDR3 length: 16 amino acids. In DNA form, the CDR3 reads TGCGCCAGCAGCCAAGAGGGGGGGCACGGCAATCAGCCCCAGCATTTT. This codes for CASSQEGGHGNQPQHF.

The chain employs TRBV28 and TRBJ2-4; D remains unclear. Between the trimmed V and J ends, which lost 5 bases and 8 bases, there was a span of 16 bases. Germline V gene lookup returns CDR1 MDHEN and CDR2 SYDVKM. The CDR3 totals 14 residues. This CDR3 reads CASSRLPNRDIQYF. The CDR3 DNA reads TGTGCCAGCAGTCGACTGCCGAATCGCGACATTCAGTACTTC.

The chain couples TRBV24-1 to TRBJ1-2, with D possibly TRBD1 on 6 matching bases. The CDR3 consists of 14 residues. Trimming took 5 bases from V and 4 from J, leaving 13 bases between them. The germline V gene has CDR1 KGHDR and CDR2 SFDVKD. CDR3 residues: CATSGTDSSYGYTF. CDR3 sequence (DNA): TGTGCCACCAGTGGGACGGACAGCAGCTATGGCTACACCTTC.

On this clone itself: This specimen includes other DNA sequences encoding the same CDR3. This chain joins TRBV7-9 and TRBJ1-2; D is undetermined. The ends were cut back, 1 base at V and 7 bases at J, with 7 bases in the middle. Per the germline V gene, CDR1 is SEHNR and CDR2 is FQNEAQ (reference sequence). The CDR3 length is 12 residues. The CDR3 DNA reads as TGTGCCAGCAGCTTAGAAGCCGGTGGCTACACCTTC. Translated, it gives CASSLEAGGYTF.